This entry lists 21 T cell receptor beta chains sequenced from one sample in a study of PD-1 blockade in classical Hodgkin lymphoma. Time point indicated: cycle 4 day 1 (C4D1), after five to seven weeks of nivolumab. Every patient experienced relapse after autologous stem cell transplantation, and brentuximab vedotin exposure varied. Thawed PBMCs underwent magnetic negative selection to obtain purified CD8+ T cells. Data came from immunoSEQ multiplex PCR; TCRdb stores just in-frame clones and leaves some out. Here the sample spans about 21,000 clones, about 88% being singletons. Source: CD8+ T cells from blood, taken before the fourth cycle of nivolumab. Receptors were obtained from a human donor with classical Hodgkin lymphoma.

This chain uses TRBV9 with TRBJ1-2; D is ambiguous. The germline V gene has CDR1 SGDLS and CDR2 YYNGEE. The CDR3 sequence is 14 residues long. Trimming shortened V by 0 bases and J by 1 base, and 7 bases separated the two germline ends. In DNA, the CDR3 is TGTGCCAGCAGCGTAGTACGGAATAACTATGGCTACACCTTC. It yields the protein CASSVVRNNYGYTF.

The chain combines TRBV6-1 with TRBJ1-5; tentative D call: TRBD1 (6 bases). Trimming took 4 bases from V and 7 from J, leaving 20 bases between them. The germline V gene encodes CDR1 MNHNS and CDR2 SASEGT. There are 16 residues in the CDR3. The CDR3 loop is CASSAHRGGGEQPQHF. The CDR3 region has the DNA TGTGCCAGCAGTGCTCACAGAGGGGGGGGTGAGCAGCCCCAGCATTTT.

The chain uses TRBV9 and TRBJ2-3; 7 nucleotides align to TRBD1. Germline V gives CDR1 SGDLS, CDR2 YYNGEE. This CDR3 is 15 amino acids long. V lost 1 base, J lost 2 bases, and 4 bases stayed unmatched. The CDR3 DNA follows: TGTGCCAGCAGCGTATGGGACAGTAACACAGATACGCAGTATTTT. Translation gives CASSVWDSNTDTQYF.

The chain carries TRBV28 and TRBJ1-4; no reliable D call. The CDR3 contains 15 residues. V dropped 6 bases and J dropped 0 bases, with 11 bases sitting between them. CDR1 and CDR2 (germline): MDHEN, SYDVKM. This CDR3 is CASRAPTSTNEKLFF. The CDR3 DNA reads as TGTGCCAGCAGGGCCCCGACTTCAACTAATGAAAAACTGTTTTTT.

The chain employs TRBV27 and TRBJ1-5; D is ambiguous. The CDR3 loop spans 15 amino acids. Trimming removed 1 base at V and 6 bases at J, with 13 bases between. Germline CDR1 is MNHEY and CDR2 is SMNVEV (reference sequence). For the CDR3, the DNA is TGTGCCAGCAGTTTATTAGGTCCCCGGTTTCAGCCCCAGCATTTT. Its translation is CASSLLGPRFQPQHF.

The chain combines TRBV6-1 with TRBJ2-1; TRBD2 aligns across 12 bases. The germline V gene has CDR1 MNHNS and CDR2 SASEGT. CDR3 length: 17 residues. After removal of 1 base from V and 6 bases from J, the junction contained 7 bases not matched to a gene. The CDR3 bases are TGTGCCAGCAGTGAAGGACTAGCGGGGGCCCAGGGCAATGAGCAGTTCTTC. The encoded protein is CASSEGLAGAQGNEQFF.

The J gene is TRBJ1-1, the V gene TRBV7-8; D is perhaps TRBD1 (5 bases). CDR1 is SGHVS and CDR2 is FQNEAQ in the germline V gene. Trimming pared 5 bases from V and 7 bases from J, leaving 14 bases between. The CDR3 length is 13 residues. In DNA form, the CDR3 reads TGTGCCAGCAGCCACCGACAGCAGGATGAAGCTTTCTTT. Residues: CASSHRQQDEAFF. Complete variable domain (other parts from reference TRBV7-8 and TRBJ1-1): GAGVSQSPRYKVAKRGQDVALRCDPISGHVSLFWYQQALGQGPEFLTYFQNEAQLDKSGLPSDRFFAERPEGSVSTLKIQRTQQEDSAVYLCASSHRQQDEAFFGQGTRLTVV.

This clone was seen once. This rearrangement joins TRBV6-5 to TRBJ2-1; D might be TRBD1 or TRBD2, each matching 5 bases. V lost 4 bases to trimming and J lost 4 bases, with 11 bases between them. CDR1 MNHEY and CDR2 SVGAGI come from the germline V gene. This CDR3 region has 14 residues. CDR3 DNA: TGTGCCAGCAGTTCCCAGGGACGGTACAATGAGCAGTTCTTC. Residues: CASSSQGRYNEQFF.

J is TRBJ1-4 and V is TRBV18; D may be TRBD1 (5 bases). V lost 3 bases, J lost 6 bases, and 14 bases lay in between. This CDR3 contains 15 residues. The germline CDR1 and CDR2 sequences are KGHSH and LQKENI. In DNA, the CDR3 is TGTGCCAGCTCACCCCGCTCACGGGGGGATGAAAAACTGTTTTTT. Encoded protein: CASSPRSRGDEKLFF.

The genes are TRBV6-6 and TRBJ1-2; 9 positions match TRBD1. In germline, CDR1 is MNHNY, CDR2 SVGAGI (reference sequence). CDR3 size: 13 residues. Trimming removed 4 bases from V and 6 bases from J; junction bases left unmatched: 3. The CDR3 nucleotides read TGTGCCAGCAGTTTGGGACAGGGTAATGGCTACACCTTC. It specifies CASSLGQGNGYTF.

The chain combines TRBV5-5 with TRBJ1-2, with a possible D match to TRBD1 (5 bases). Germline-derived CDR1 and CDR2 are SGHKS and YYEKEE (reference sequence). V dropped 0 bases and J dropped 4 bases, with 10 bases sitting between them. The CDR3 extends over 14 amino acids. CDR3 DNA sequence: TGTGCCAGCAGCTTGGACTGGGGGTCCTATGGCTACACCTTC. Its protein product is CASSLDWGSYGYTF.

The V gene is TRBV11-2, the J gene TRBJ2-6, with D perhaps matching TRBD1 (6 bases). Germline CDR1 is SGHAT and CDR2 is FQNNGV. The CDR3 is 19 amino acids. Trimming removed 5 bases at V and 0 bases at J, with 20 bases between. In DNA, the CDR3 is TGTGCCAGCAGCACCCGCTTGGTCACAGGGACCTCTGGGGCCAACGTCCTGACTTTC. It yields the protein CASSTRLVTGTSGANVLTF.

The chain links TRBV5-1 to TRBJ1-1; D remains ambiguous. V was cut by 5 bases and J by 7 bases, with 21 bases left in between. Germline V gene sequence: CDR1 SGHRS, CDR2 YFSETQ. The CDR3 runs 15 residues. Written as DNA, the CDR3 is TGCGCCAGCAGTTCAGACTTATTCGGGGAGGATGAAGCTTTCTTT. Protein product: CASSSDLFGEDEAFF.

V and J are TRBV29-1 and TRBJ2-1; 10 nucleotides line up with TRBD2. With V trimmed by 8 bases and J by 6 bases, 10 bases remained unmatched. The CDR3 runs to 14 residues. CDR1 SQVTM and CDR2 ANQGSEA come from the germline V gene. CDR3 sequence reads: CSCESGRAGNEQFF. The CDR3 DNA is TGCAGCTGCGAAAGCGGGAGGGCGGGCAATGAGCAGTTCTTC.

The chain combines TRBV28 with TRBJ2-7; 8 nucleotides line up with TRBD1. Germline trimming cut 3 bases from V and 3 bases from J; bases unmatched to any gene: 10. The CDR3 spans 16 residues. Germline V gene sequence: CDR1 MDHEN, CDR2 SYDVKM. CDR3 nucleotide sequence: TGTGCCAGCAGTTTCCTCCGACAGGGGACAGACTACGAGCAGTACTTC. It encodes CASSFLRQGTDYEQYF.

This sequence joins TRBV5-6 and TRBJ1-2; TRBD1 agrees at 8 bases. The CDR3 length is 16 residues. Germline trimming cut 3 bases from V and 2 bases from J; bases unmatched to any gene: 9. CDR1 and CDR2 (germline): SGHDT, YYEEEE. In nucleotides, the CDR3 is TGTGCCAGCAGCTACTTGTGGACAGGGATAAACTATGGCTACACCTTC. Translated, it gives CASSYLWTGINYGYTF.

Only one count was recorded for this clone. V usage is TRBV9 and J usage is TRBJ2-3; tentative D call: TRBD2 (7 bases). This CDR3 contains 17 residues. Germline loops: CDR1 SGDLS, CDR2 YYNGEE. V was shortened by 0 bases and J by 3 bases, with 17 bases between the two germline ends. The CDR3 DNA follows: TGTGCCAGCAGCGTAGGCCGGGGGCGGGAGACGACAGATACGCAGTATTTT. Protein product: CASSVGRGRETTDTQYF.

The J gene is TRBJ2-1, the V gene TRBV2, with 13 bases that match TRBD2. The junction had 13 bases not matched to a gene; V was cut back by 6 bases and J by 5 bases. The CDR3 is 18 residues long. Looked up from germline, CDR1 is SNHLY and CDR2 is FYNNEI. For the CDR3, the DNA is TGTGCCAGCAGGCTCACTAGCGGGAGGGCCAATGGGAACAATGAGCAGTTCTTC. It encodes CASRLTSGRANGNNEQFF. Together with reference TRBV2 and TRBJ2-1, the CDR3 gives the full variable domain: EPEVTQTPSHQVTQMGQEVILRCVPISNHLYFYWYRQILGQKVEFLVSFYNNEISEKSEIFDDQFSVERPDGSNFTLKIRSTKLEDSAMYFCASRLTSGRANGNNEQFFGPGTRLTVL.

The chain carries TRBV6-1 and TRBJ2-1; D is tentatively TRBD1 or TRBD2 (5 bases each). The CDR3 loop spans 15 amino acids. Between the trimmed V and J ends, which lost 4 bases and 10 bases, there was a span of 20 bases. The germline V gene has CDR1 MNHNS and CDR2 SASEGT. This chain's CDR3 is CASSVYTRGDAEQFF. Here the CDR3 DNA reads TGTGCCAGCAGTGTTTACACTAGGGGTGATGCGGAGCAGTTCTTC.

This chain uses TRBV7-6 with TRBJ1-1; the D is unclear. The CDR3 sequence is 18 residues long. Germline CDR1 is SGHVS and CDR2 is FNYEAQ. V was pared by 7 bases and J by 3 bases, with 27 bases between. The CDR3 DNA reads as TGTGCCAGCAAGAGATCAAGCTCTTTTGGGAGGTTGGACACTGAAGCTTTCTTT. Residues: CASKRSSSFGRLDTEAFF.

The V call is TRBV7-9, the J call TRBJ1-1; D remains unclear. Germline values: CDR1 SEHNR, CDR2 FQNEAQ (reference sequence). Trimming cost V 5 bases and J 0 bases, with 13 bases left between them. The CDR3 covers 15 residues. The CDR3 DNA reads as TGTGCCAGCAGCGAAAGTCAAGGGATGAACACTGAAGCTTTCTTT. Its translation is CASSESQGMNTEAFF.